This is a list of T cell receptor beta chains from one sample in a study of T-cell memory formation after mild COVID-19. TCRdb reprocessed the 5' RACE reads with MiXCR, giving one entry per CDR3 protein. The repertoire consists of 200,000 or so distinct CDR3 sequences, with 16% occurring once and the leading ten covering 2% to 2.5%. The sample was PBMCs or a T cell subset sorted from them (not recorded which). The receptors originated from an adult woman who had mild COVID-19 (a few samples of this study predate the infection). Cell type and time point are not known. CDR3s include the opening cysteine and the closing phenylalanine or tryptophan. The order of the fields is clone size, J gene, V gene, D gene, CDR3 protein, CDR3 DNA. A D gene is named only where the DNA matches it firmly. Not all rows give a size; the values are once, few, many and, for expanded clones, a class.

clone size: few
J gene: TRBJ2-2
V gene: TRBV19
D gene: TRBD2
CDR3 protein: CASIPTSGIARVGELFF
CDR3 DNA: TGTGCCAGTATCCCGACTAGCGGGATTGCCCGTGTCGGGGAGCTGTTTTTT

clone size: NA
J gene: TRBJ1-5
V gene: TRBV20-1
D gene: TRBD1
CDR3 protein: CSASDRGSNQPQHF
CDR3 DNA: TGCAGTGCTTCGGACAGGGGGAGCAATCAGCCCCAGCATTTT

clone size: few
J gene: TRBJ2-6
V gene: TRBV14
D gene: NA
CDR3 protein: CASSLWGSGANVLTF
CDR3 DNA: TGTGCCAGCAGCCTTTGGGGCTCTGGGGCCAACGTCCTGACTTTC

clone size: NA
J gene: TRBJ2-1
V gene: TRBV2
D gene: NA
CDR3 protein: CASRGEGSYNEQFF
CDR3 DNA: TGTGCCAGCAGGGGAGAGGGGTCCTACAATGAGCAGTTCTTC

clone size: few
J gene: TRBJ2-7
V gene: TRBV3-1
D gene: TRBD2
CDR3 protein: CASSQEGLAANYEQYF
CDR3 DNA: TGTGCCAGCAGCCAAGAAGGACTAGCGGCCAACTACGAGCAGTACTTC

clone size: NA
J gene: TRBJ1-1
V gene: TRBV5-1
D gene: NA
CDR3 protein: CASSLGSGGDTEAFF
CDR3 DNA: TGCGCCAGCAGCTTAGGAAGCGGGGGCGACACTGAAGCTTTCTTT

clone size: few
J gene: TRBJ1-1
V gene: TRBV7-9
D gene: NA
CDR3 protein: CASSLLGRKNTEAFF
CDR3 DNA: TGTGCCAGCAGCTTATTGGGACGCAAGAACACTGAAGCTTTCTTT

clone size: NA
J gene: TRBJ1-5
V gene: TRBV6-6
D gene: TRBD1
CDR3 protein: CATSTGANQPQHF
CDR3 DNA: TGTGCCACCTCGACAGGGGCAAATCAGCCCCAGCATTTT

clone size: NA
J gene: TRBJ2-7
V gene: TRBV2
D gene: NA
CDR3 protein: CASAAGPQTLEQYF
CDR3 DNA: TGTGCCAGCGCAGCAGGCCCCCAAACCCTCGAGCAGTACTTC

clone size: many
J gene: TRBJ2-1
V gene: TRBV3-1
D gene: NA
CDR3 protein: CASTAGRNNEQFF
CDR3 DNA: TGTGCCAGCACGGCGGGACGTAACAATGAGCAGTTCTTC

clone size: many
J gene: TRBJ2-5
V gene: TRBV7-6
D gene: NA
CDR3 protein: CASGTTSGTQYF
CDR3 DNA: TGTGCCAGCGGGACCACTTCTGGGACCCAGTACTTC

clone size: NA
J gene: TRBJ2-1
V gene: TRBV5-1
D gene: NA
CDR3 protein: CASSLVTTSSLEQFF
CDR3 DNA: TGCGCCAGCAGCTTGGTAACCACTAGTAGCTTAGAGCAGTTCTTC

clone size: NA
J gene: TRBJ2-7
V gene: TRBV7-2
D gene: NA
CDR3 protein: CASSLRWYEQYF
CDR3 DNA: TGTGCCAGCAGCTTACGGTGGTACGAGCAGTACTTC

clone size: NA
J gene: TRBJ2-1
V gene: TRBV29-1
D gene: NA
CDR3 protein: CSVVGGWPYNEQFF
CDR3 DNA: TGCAGCGTCGTTGGGGGTTGGCCCTACAATGAGCAGTTCTTC

clone size: NA
J gene: TRBJ2-7
V gene: TRBV2
D gene: TRBD1
CDR3 protein: CASSPGQTRNEQYF
CDR3 DNA: TGTGCCAGCAGTCCGGGACAGACGCGCAACGAGCAGTACTTC

clone size: many
J gene: TRBJ2-2
V gene: TRBV29-1
D gene: NA
CDR3 protein: CSVESSLTGELFF
CDR3 DNA: TGCAGCGTTGAATCCTCTCTCACCGGGGAGCTGTTTTTT

clone size: NA
J gene: TRBJ2-7
V gene: TRBV12-3/TRBV12-4
D gene: NA
CDR3 protein: CASSLTGIEQYF
CDR3 DNA: TGTGCCAGCAGTCTAACAGGGATCGAGCAGTACTTC

clone size: many
J gene: TRBJ2-1
V gene: TRBV18
D gene: TRBD2
CDR3 protein: CASSPRYSGSSNEQFF
CDR3 DNA: TGTGCCAGCTCACCACGGTACAGCGGGAGTTCCAATGAGCAGTTCTTC

clone size: many
J gene: TRBJ2-5
V gene: TRBV20-1
D gene: NA
CDR3 protein: CSAAGTNVATQYF
CDR3 DNA: TGCAGTGCGGCTGGGACCAACGTCGCGACCCAGTACTTC

clone size: few
J gene: TRBJ1-1
V gene: TRBV7-8
D gene: NA
CDR3 protein: CASSLGTRGMNTEAFF
CDR3 DNA: TGTGCCAGCAGCTTAGGTACGAGGGGAATGAACACTGAAGCTTTCTTT

clone size: few
J gene: TRBJ2-3
V gene: TRBV6-2/TRBV6-3
D gene: NA
CDR3 protein: CASSYGGLREGTDTQYF
CDR3 DNA: TGTGCCAGCAGTTACGGGGGGCTCCGGGAAGGCACAGATACGCAGTATTTT

clone size: few
J gene: TRBJ2-1
V gene: TRBV20-1
D gene: NA
CDR3 protein: CSASRGQGISYNEQFF
CDR3 DNA: TGCAGTGCTAGCAGGGGCCAGGGAATTTCCTACAATGAGCAGTTCTTC

clone size: few
J gene: TRBJ1-2
V gene: TRBV29-1
D gene: NA
CDR3 protein: CSIQGIGYGYTF
CDR3 DNA: TGCAGCATACAGGGAATAGGCTATGGCTACACCTTC

clone size: NA
J gene: TRBJ1-1
V gene: TRBV12-3/TRBV12-4
D gene: NA
CDR3 protein: CASSTETAEAFF
CDR3 DNA: TGTGCCAGCTCGACGGAGACCGCTGAAGCTTTCTTT

clone size: few
J gene: TRBJ2-1
V gene: TRBV7-6
D gene: NA
CDR3 protein: CASSTWSIAQEQFF
CDR3 DNA: TGTGCCAGCAGCACGTGGAGCATAGCTCAAGAGCAGTTCTTC

clone size: NA
J gene: TRBJ2-2
V gene: TRBV29-1
D gene: TRBD1
CDR3 protein: CSVVLQGATGELFF
CDR3 DNA: TGCAGCGTTGTTTTGCAGGGGGCAACCGGGGAGCTGTTTTTT

clone size: few
J gene: TRBJ1-1
V gene: TRBV20-1
D gene: NA
CDR3 protein: CSARDGGTEAFF
CDR3 DNA: TGCAGTGCTAGAGACGGGGGGACTGAAGCTTTCTTT

clone size: few
J gene: TRBJ1-5
V gene: TRBV5-5
D gene: NA
CDR3 protein: CASSLAGSNQPQHF
CDR3 DNA: TGTGCCAGCAGCTTGGCAGGGAGCAATCAGCCCCAGCATTTT

clone size: many
J gene: TRBJ2-1
V gene: TRBV6-1
D gene: TRBD2
CDR3 protein: CASRGLAGGFNEQFF
CDR3 DNA: TGTGCCAGCAGAGGACTAGCGGGAGGGTTCAATGAGCAGTTCTTC

clone size: NA
J gene: TRBJ2-7
V gene: TRBV7-8
D gene: NA
CDR3 protein: CASSFHASLRGSYEQYF
CDR3 DNA: TGTGCCAGCAGCTTCCACGCCTCCCTCCGGGGGTCCTACGAGCAGTACTTC

clone size: few
J gene: TRBJ2-1
V gene: TRBV24-1
D gene: TRBD2
CDR3 protein: CATSRSGRGSYNEQFF
CDR3 DNA: TGTGCCACCAGTCGTAGCGGGAGAGGCTCCTACAATGAGCAGTTCTTC

clone size: few
J gene: TRBJ2-7
V gene: TRBV4-2
D gene: NA
CDR3 protein: CASSQQSGNEQYF
CDR3 DNA: TGTGCCAGCAGCCAACAGAGCGGCAACGAGCAGTACTTC

clone size: NA
J gene: TRBJ2-7
V gene: TRBV7-2
D gene: NA
CDR3 protein: CASSSGQYEQYF
CDR3 DNA: TGTGCCAGCAGCTCGGGACAATACGAGCAGTACTTC

clone size: NA
J gene: TRBJ1-5
V gene: TRBV20-1
D gene: NA
CDR3 protein: CSAGGGGQPQHF
CDR3 DNA: TGCAGTGCCGGAGGAGGGGGTCAGCCCCAGCATTTT

clone size: NA
J gene: TRBJ2-6
V gene: TRBV7-6
D gene: NA
CDR3 protein: CASSLEGRGIGGANVLTF
CDR3 DNA: TGTGCCAGCAGCTTAGAGGGCAGGGGAATAGGTGGGGCCAACGTCCTGACTTTC

clone size: NA
J gene: TRBJ2-2
V gene: TRBV7-2
D gene: NA
CDR3 protein: CASSLGSGTGELFF
CDR3 DNA: TGTGCCAGCAGCCTAGGGTCCGGCACCGGGGAGCTGTTTTTT

clone size: NA
J gene: TRBJ1-1
V gene: TRBV11-1
D gene: TRBD1
CDR3 protein: CASNGQGAVEAFF
CDR3 DNA: TGTGCCAGCAACGGACAGGGGGCAGTTGAAGCTTTCTTT